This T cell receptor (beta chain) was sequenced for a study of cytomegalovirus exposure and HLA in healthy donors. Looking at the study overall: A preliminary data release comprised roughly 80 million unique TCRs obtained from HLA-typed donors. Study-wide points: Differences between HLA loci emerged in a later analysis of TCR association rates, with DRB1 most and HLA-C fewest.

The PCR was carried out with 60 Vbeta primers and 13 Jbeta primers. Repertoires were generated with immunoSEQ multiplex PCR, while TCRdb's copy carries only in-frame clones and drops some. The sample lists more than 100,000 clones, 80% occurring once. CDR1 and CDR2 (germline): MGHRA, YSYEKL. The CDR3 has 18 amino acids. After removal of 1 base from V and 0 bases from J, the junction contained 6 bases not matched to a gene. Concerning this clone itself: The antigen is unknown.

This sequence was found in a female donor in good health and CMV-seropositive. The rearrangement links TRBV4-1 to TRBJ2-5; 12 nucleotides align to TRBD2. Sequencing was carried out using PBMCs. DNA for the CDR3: TGCGCCAGCAGCCAAGGGACTAGCGGGGCCGACTACCAAGAGACCCAGTACTTC. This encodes CASSQGTSGADYQETQYF.